What follows are 27 T cell receptor beta chains derived from one specimen sequenced in a study of cytomegalovirus exposure and HLA in healthy donors. The table came from immunoSEQ multiplex PCR; TCRdb's copy has only in-frame clones and leaves some out. The sample carries more than 70,000 clones, less than 95% recorded once. Sequenced input: PBMCs. Source of these receptors: a woman aged 18 to 35 in good health and CMV-seronegative.

The chain combines TRBV5-1 with TRBJ1-1; no reliable D call. This CDR3 region has 13 residues. Germline V gene lookup returns CDR1 SGHRS and CDR2 YFSETQ. V lost 6 bases and J lost 0, with 9 bases in between. As DNA, the CDR3 is TGCGCCAGCAAGAGAGCCATGAACACTGAAGCTTTCTTT. Translated, it gives CASKRAMNTEAFF.

This rearrangement joins TRBV6-1 to TRBJ1-5; 10 bases line up with TRBD1. Losses at the gene ends were 4 bases for V and 6 bases for J; bases not matched to a gene: 0. This CDR3 has 13 amino acids. Germline CDR1 and CDR2: MNHNS and SASEGT. For the CDR3, the DNA is TGTGCCAGCAGTGGGACAGGGGGTCAGCCCCAGCATTTT. It translates to CASSGTGGQPQHF.

The chain combines TRBV28 with TRBJ1-4; 8 positions agree with TRBD1. CDR1 MDHEN and CDR2 SYDVKM come from the germline V gene. The CDR3 totals 13 residues. Trimming cost V 7 bases and J 4 bases; bases outside gene matches: 2. The CDR3 DNA sequence: TGTGCCAGCAACGGACAGGGTAATGAAAAACTGTTTTTT. Amino acid sequence: CASNGQGNEKLFF.

The genes are TRBV7-9 and TRBJ2-7; 8 bases map to TRBD1. CDR1 SEHNR and CDR2 FQNEAQ come from the germline V gene (reference sequence). The CDR3 contains 13 residues. With 3 bases clipped from V and 2 bases from J, the junction kept 0 bases outside the gene matches. Written as DNA, the CDR3 is TGTGCCAGCAGCTTGGACAGGGCCTACGAGCAGTACTTC. This translates into CASSLDRAYEQYF.

This clone was counted only a few times. This sequence joins TRBV4-3 and TRBJ2-6; D not certain. Trimming removed 0 bases at V and 2 bases at J, with 5 bases between. This CDR3 has 15 residues. The germline V gene has CDR1 LGHNA and CDR2 YSLEER. The CDR3 DNA is TGCGCCAGCAGCCAAGATCCAACTGGGGCCAACGTCCTGACTTTC. Encoded protein: CASSQDPTGANVLTF.

The CDR3 DNA reads TGTGCCAGCAGCACTCAAGAGACCCAGTACTTC. Encoded protein: CASSTQETQYF. The rearrangement uses TRBV13 and TRBJ2-5; no firm D call. Germline V gene data show CDR1 as PRHDT and CDR2 as FYEKMQ (reference sequence). With 5 bases removed from V and 2 bases from J, the gap between germline ends came to 3 bases. The CDR3 spans 11 residues.

The V and J genes are TRBV14 and TRBJ2-1, with 7 positions matching TRBD1. The junction had 12 bases not matched to a gene; V was cut back by 4 bases and J by 9 bases. Germline V gene sequence: CDR1 SGHDN, CDR2 FVKESK. CDR3 length: 15 amino acids. CDR3 residues: CASSLRRTGPAEQFF. The CDR3 DNA reads TGTGCCAGCAGCCTCAGGCGGACAGGCCCCGCTGAGCAGTTCTTC.

This clone was counted once. The chain carries TRBV7-8 and TRBJ1-6; TRBD1 matches 11 bases. Germline CDR1 reads SGHVS; CDR2 reads FQNEAQ. The CDR3 loop spans 21 amino acids. V shed 5 bases and J 0 bases; nucleotides not matched to a gene: 15. CDR3 nucleotides: TGTGCCAGCAGCCAGGAGGGACAGGGGGTCCACCAAAGCTCCTATAATTCACCCCTCCACTTT. It encodes CASSQEGQGVHQSSYNSPLHF.

The gene calls are TRBV7-9 and TRBJ2-5; 8 nucleotides line up with TRBD2. This CDR3 comprises 15 residues. J was trimmed by 4 bases and V by 3 bases; bases with no gene match: 7. CDR1 and CDR2 from the germline V gene are SEHNR and FQNEAQ (reference sequence). The CDR3 is CASSLSTGGRETQYF. In nucleotides, the CDR3 is TGTGCCAGCAGCTTGTCAACGGGGGGGCGAGAGACCCAGTACTTC.

This sequence joins TRBV21-1 and TRBJ2-1; the table's D gene call, TRBD2, was not cross checked with the DNA. TRBV21-1 has pseudogene status. The CDR3 consists of 17 residues. The CDR3 here is CASSKAGRRSSYNEQFF. The DNA of the CDR3 is TGTGCCAGCAGCAAAGCTGGCAGGAGGAGCTCCTACAATGAGCAGTTCTTC.

The chain employs TRBV13 and TRBJ2-5; D is undetermined. The V end was cut by 5 bases, the J end by 4 bases, with 17 bases between. This CDR3 has 15 amino acids. Germline CDR1 PRHDT, CDR2 FYEKMQ (reference sequence). The CDR3: CASSTATAPGETQYF. The CDR3, as DNA: TGTGCCAGCAGCACAGCAACGGCCCCAGGAGAGACCCAGTACTTC.

This sequence joins TRBV7-9 and TRBJ1-2, with TRBD1 matching 7 bases. Germline trimming cut 2 bases from V and 6 bases from J; bases unmatched to any gene: 9. In germline, CDR1 is SEHNR, CDR2 FQNEAQ (reference sequence). The CDR3 spans 15 residues. DNA of the CDR3: TGTGCCAGCAGCTTACTTTCCGGGACAGCGGATGGCTACACCTTC. Translation gives CASSLLSGTADGYTF.

Here the CDR3 reads CASSLEFTGELFF. CDR3 DNA: TGTGCCAGCAGTTTGGAGTTTACCGGGGAGCTGTTTTTT. The chain joins TRBV6-5 to TRBJ2-2; D is ambiguous. The CDR3 has 13 amino acids. Germline values: CDR1 MNHEY, CDR2 SVGAGI. The V gene lost 4 bases and the J gene lost 5 bases, with 8 bases spanning the gap.

The chain combines TRBV11-2 with TRBJ2-3; no reliable D call. The CDR3 runs 15 residues. CDR1 and CDR2 (germline): SGHAT, FQNNGV. Trimming left V 5 bases short and J 0 bases short, with 12 bases between. Written as DNA, the CDR3 is TGTGCCAGCAGCGTTGAGGAGACTAGCACAGATACGCAGTATTTT. Translated: CASSVEETSTDTQYF.

CDR3 sequence (DNA): TGTGCCAGCAGCGTAAGCGGGAGCGTGGAAGATACGCAGTATTTT. Translation gives CASSVSGSVEDTQYF. The V call is TRBV9, the J call TRBJ2-3; 8 bases are a match to TRBD2. CDR3 size: 15 residues. Trimming at V came to 1 base and at J to 5 bases, leaving 6 bases not matched to a gene. Germline V gene lookup returns CDR1 SGDLS and CDR2 YYNGEE.

A single count supports this clone. The chain uses TRBV6-6 and TRBJ2-5, with 10 bases matching TRBD2. The V and J ends lost 2 bases and 5 bases, in that order; junction bases with no gene match: 8. Germline CDR1 reads MNHNY; CDR2 reads SVGAGI (reference sequence). This CDR3 spans 16 amino acids. The CDR3 sequence is CASSYGAGGPRETQYF. The CDR3 nucleotides are TGTGCCAGCAGTTACGGAGCGGGGGGGCCCAGGGAGACCCAGTACTTC.

V and J are TRBV6-1 and TRBJ2-2; 13 nucleotides match TRBD2. V gave up 11 bases and J gave up 6 bases; unmatched junction bases: 3. The CDR3 sequence is 13 residues long. Germline V gene sequence: CDR1 MNHNS, CDR2 SASEGT. The CDR3 DNA sequence: TGTGCCGGGACTAGCGGGGAGGCCGGGGAGCTGTTTTTT. Amino acids: CAGTSGEAGELFF.

The chain uses TRBV2 and TRBJ1-5, with 9 bases identical to TRBD1. This CDR3 has 16 residues. The germline CDR1 and CDR2 sequences are SNHLY and FYNNEI. J lost 4 bases, V lost 4 bases, and 8 bases had no gene match. The CDR3 nucleotides read TGTGCCAGCAGTGTCTCCGGGACAGGGTTAAATCAGCCCCAGCATTTT. Translation: CASSVSGTGLNQPQHF.

This rearrangement joins TRBV19 to TRBJ1-5, with 9 bases that match TRBD1. The CDR3 runs to 15 residues. CDR1 LNHDA and CDR2 SQIVND come from the germline V gene (reference sequence). Trimming cost V 6 bases and J 0 bases; bases outside gene matches: 3. CDR3 in amino acids: CASSGTGNSNQPQHF. The CDR3 bases are TGTGCCAGTAGCGGGACAGGGAATAGCAATCAGCCCCAGCATTTT. The full variable domain, rest sourced from reference TRBV19 and TRBJ1-5, is DGGITQSPKYLFRKEGQNVTLSCEQNLNHDAMYWYRQDPGQGLRLIYYSQIVNDFQKGDIAEGYSVSREKKESFPLTVTSAQKNPTAFYLCASSGTGNSNQPQHFGDGTRLSIL.

The gene calls are TRBV28 and TRBJ2-5; the D gene is possibly TRBD1 (6 bases). V gave up 6 bases and J gave up 7 bases, with 24 bases separating them. Germline values: CDR1 MDHEN, CDR2 SYDVKM. CDR3 length equals 16 residues. The CDR3 spells CASSRTATGPQGTQYF. As DNA, the CDR3 is TGTGCCAGCAGCCGTACCGCGACAGGCCCCCAGGGGACCCAGTACTTC.

This clone was found once. V usage is TRBV11-2 and J usage is TRBJ2-1; a possible D gene is TRBD1 (5 bases). This CDR3 has 14 amino acids. Looked up from germline, CDR1 is SGHAT and CDR2 is FQNNGV. V lost 1 base and J lost 7, with 11 bases in between. The CDR3, as DNA: TGTGCCAGCAGCTTAGTTCGGCAGGGTAATGAGCAGTTCTTC. Residues: CASSLVRQGNEQFF.

The gene calls are TRBV13 and TRBJ2-2; 10 bases map to TRBD1. Trimming at V came to 1 base and at J to 4 bases, leaving 6 bases not matched to a gene. Germline assignment: CDR1 PRHDT and CDR2 FYEKMQ (reference sequence). This CDR3 has 17 amino acids. This CDR3 is CASSLVRGQGPTGELFF. The CDR3 DNA sequence: TGTGCCAGCAGCTTAGTAAGGGGACAGGGGCCCACCGGGGAGCTGTTTTTT.

This clone came up once. The chain couples TRBV9 to TRBJ1-2, with 12 bases that match TRBD1. The V segment lost 3 bases and the J segment 4 bases; nucleotides outside the gene matches: 10. Germline lookup yields CDR1 SGDLS and CDR2 YYNGEE. The CDR3 contains 17 residues. CDR3: CASSGGRDRGPLYGYTF. The CDR3 DNA reads TGTGCCAGCAGCGGCGGCCGGGACAGGGGGCCTCTCTATGGCTACACCTTC.

V gene TRBV4-2 combines with J gene TRBJ2-2, with TRBD2 matching 7 bases. The germline gives CDR1 LGHNA, CDR2 YNFKEQ. This CDR3 has 17 amino acids. The V gene end was trimmed by 0 bases and the J gene end by 2 bases; junction bases not matched to a gene: 6. This CDR3 reads CASSQDLPSGNTGELFF. The CDR3 DNA reads as TGTGCCAGCAGCCAAGATCTGCCTAGCGGCAACACCGGGGAGCTGTTTTTT.

The rearrangement uses TRBV4-3 and TRBJ1-2, with D uncertain. The CDR3 has 15 amino acids. CDR1 and CDR2 (germline): LGHNA, YSLEER. The V and J ends lost 0 bases and 4 bases respectively, with 12 bases between them. The CDR3 here is CASSQDEHLLYGYTF. DNA of the CDR3: TGCGCCAGCAGCCAAGATGAGCACCTTCTCTATGGCTACACCTTC.

This chain uses TRBV19 with TRBJ2-1, with D possibly being TRBD2 (6 bases). Germline CDR1 LNHDA, CDR2 SQIVND (reference sequence). The ends were cut back, 5 bases at V and 8 bases at J, with 13 bases in the middle. This CDR3 region has 13 residues. In nucleotides, the CDR3 is TGTGCCAGTAGTTCCACGACTAGTCATGAGCAGTTCTTC. It translates to CASSSTTSHEQFF. Full variable domain (remainder filled in from reference TRBV19 and TRBJ2-1): DGGITQSPKYLFRKEGQNVTLSCEQNLNHDAMYWYRQDPGQGLRLIYYSQIVNDFQKGDIAEGYSVSREKKESFPLTVTSAQKNPTAFYLCASSSTTSHEQFFGPGTRLTVL.

The chain employs TRBV9 and TRBJ1-5, with D unclear. Trimming removed 0 bases at V and 2 bases at J, with 9 bases between. The CDR3 length is 15 residues. Germline-derived CDR1 and CDR2 are SGDLS and YYNGEE. CDR3 coding DNA: TGTGCCAGCAGCGTAGGTCCCGGAGGCAATCAGCCCCAGCATTTT. This translates into CASSVGPGGNQPQHF.